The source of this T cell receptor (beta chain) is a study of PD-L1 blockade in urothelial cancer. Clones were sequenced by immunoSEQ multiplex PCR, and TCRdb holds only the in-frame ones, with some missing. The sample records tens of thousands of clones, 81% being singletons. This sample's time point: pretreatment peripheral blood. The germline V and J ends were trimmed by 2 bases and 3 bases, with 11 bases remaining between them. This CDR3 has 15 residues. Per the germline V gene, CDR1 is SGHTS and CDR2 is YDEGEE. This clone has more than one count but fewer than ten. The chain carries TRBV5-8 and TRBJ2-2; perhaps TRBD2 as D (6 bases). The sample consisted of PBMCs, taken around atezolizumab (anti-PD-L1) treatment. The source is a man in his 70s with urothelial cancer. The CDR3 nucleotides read TGTGCCAGCAGCTTTGTGCGCGGGGACACCGGGGAGCTGTTTTTT. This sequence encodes CASSFVRGDTGELFF.